Given below is one T cell receptor (beta chain) in context. Participants had their cohort set by participant-reported clinical history. Donors in Cohort 3 who had recovered were those with two negative PCRs, healthcare professional clearance, or resolution of their symptoms. CDR3 length: 13 residues. Germline CDR1 and CDR2: MNHEY and SMNVEV (reference sequence). V gave up 2 bases and J gave up 1 base, with 5 bases separating them. The assay was immunoSEQ multiplex PCR, and TCRdb's table has in-frame clones only and misses some. The sample consists of roughly 330,000 clones, approximately 88% of them appearing once. This specimen comes from a study of blood T cell repertoires in COVID-19. Across the whole study: Samples came from the United States, Italy and Spain, spanning acute and convalescent COVID-19. T cells, B-cell-depleted T cells, or PBMCs provided the cDNA or gDNA that served as material.

The TCR was taken from a man in his thirties or forties who had recovered from COVID-19. V usage is TRBV27 and J usage is TRBJ1-1; unclear D gene. Source material: PBMCs or T cells enriched from blood (not recorded which). The chain's CDR3 is CASSLRQNTEAFF. In DNA form, the CDR3 reads TGTGCCAGCAGTTTAAGACAGAACACTGAAGCTTTCTTT.